These T cell receptor beta chains were read from a single sample in a study of T cells in Graves' hyperthyroidism and ophthalmopathy. TCRdb ran MiXCR on the multiplex PCR reads and lists one entry per CDR3 protein. The data show over 500,000 distinct CDR3 sequences, about 15% seen once. The sequenced sample consisted of blood. These receptors were collected from a woman between 18 and 29 years old with Graves' ophthalmopathy. CDR3s include the opening cysteine and the closing phenylalanine or tryptophan. A D gene is named only where the DNA matches it firmly. The size of a clone is reported for some rows only, either as once, few or many, or as a class for expanded clones.

j_call v_call clone_size d_call cdr3_aa cdr3_nt
TRBJ1-3 TRBV5-1 . . CASRPISGNTIYF TGCGCCAGCAGACCAATCTCTGGAAACACCATATATTTT
TRBJ1-5 TRBV6-1 many . CASGNINQPQHF TGTGCCAGCGGGAACATTAATCAGCCCCAGCATTTT
TRBJ1-2 TRBV3-1 . . CASSQGGGGPYGYTF TGTGCCAGCAGCCAAGGGGGGGGGGGACCCTATGGCTACACCTTC
TRBJ1-1 TRBV18 many . CASHRGQNTEAFF TGTGCCAGCCATCGGGGGCAGAACACTGAAGCTTTCTTT
TRBJ2-5 TRBV11-2 few . CASSLEYQAQETQYF TGTGCCAGCAGCTTAGAGTATCAGGCCCAAGAGACCCAGTACTTC
TRBJ1-5 TRBV12-3/TRBV12-4 . . CASTTAGESNQPQHF TGTGCCAGCACAACGGCAGGGGAAAGCAATCAGCCCCAGCATTTT
TRBJ2-1 TRBV10-3 many . CAISPETTWNEQFF TGTGCCATCAGTCCCGAAACGACGTGGAATGAGCAGTTCTTC
TRBJ2-2 TRBV7-9 few . CASSPPRGEDITGELFF TGTGCCAGCAGCCCACCAAGAGGGGAAGATATCACCGGGGAGCTGTTTTTT
TRBJ1-3 TRBV4-3 . . CASRSGTIENTIYF TGCGCCAGCAGATCCGGGACGATCGAGAACACCATATATTTT
TRBJ2-1 TRBV6-4 few TRBD2 CASRGLAGVPFYNEQFF TGTGCCAGCAGGGGACTAGCGGGAGTACCATTCTACAATGAGCAGTTCTTC
TRBJ1-2 TRBV7-3 . TRBD1 CASSSEDRGPNYGYTF TGTGCCAGCAGCTCTGAGGACAGGGGGCCTAACTATGGCTACACCTTC
TRBJ2-7 TRBV19 . . CASSMIVRGTYEQYF TGTGCCAGTAGTATGATCGTCAGGGGAACCTACGAGCAGTACTTC
TRBJ1-1 TRBV3-1 many TRBD1 CASSLFRDSEAFF TGTGCCAGCAGCCTTTTCCGGGACAGTGAAGCTTTCTTT
TRBJ1-1 TRBV7-8 many TRBD1 CASSLAPGQGAPEAFF TGTGCCAGCAGCTTAGCCCCGGGACAGGGGGCTCCAGAAGCTTTCTTT
TRBJ2-2 TRBV5-1 . TRBD1 CASSNWWDSFSTGELFF TGCGCCAGCAGCAATTGGTGGGACAGCTTTTCCACCGGGGAGCTGTTTTTT
TRBJ1-2 TRBV5-1 few TRBD1 CASSGDRGYGYTF TGCGCCAGCAGCGGGGACAGGGGGTATGGCTACACCTTC
TRBJ1-3 TRBV29-1 few . CSAQGFSGNTIYF TGCAGCGCCCAGGGGTTCTCTGGAAACACCATATATTTT
TRBJ1-2 TRBV4-1 . . CASSPTRDRGYTF TGCGCCAGCAGCCCCACGAGGGACCGAGGCTACACCTTC
TRBJ2-1 TRBV5-6 few . CASSFRESNEQFF TGTGCCAGCAGCTTCAGGGAGTCCAATGAGCAGTTCTTC
TRBJ2-5 TRBV7-3 . TRBD1 CASSLTGQGAETQYF TGTGCCAGCAGCTTAACGGGACAGGGGGCTGAGACCCAGTACTTC
TRBJ2-1 TRBV7-2 many . CASSLFSGALDNEQFF TGTGCCAGCAGCTTATTCAGCGGAGCCTTGGACAATGAGCAGTTCTTC
TRBJ2-2 TRBV4-1 few . CASSQGYNTGELFF TGCGCCAGCAGCCAAGGTTACAACACCGGGGAGCTGTTTTTT
TRBJ2-7 TRBV5-1 many . CASSLGQSFHEQYF TGCGCCAGCAGCTTGGGACAGTCGTTCCACGAGCAGTACTTC
TRBJ2-7 TRBV4-1 few TRBD2 CASSQEDSLAGGGYEQYF TGCGCCAGCAGCCAAGAGGATAGCCTAGCGGGGGGGGGCTACGAGCAGTACTTC
TRBJ1-5 TRBV28 few . CASSPLGQGYQPQHF TGTGCCAGCAGCCCACTGGGGCAGGGGTATCAGCCCCAGCATTTT
TRBJ2-4 TRBV29-1 . TRBD2 CSVEGGLAVQYF TGCAGCGTTGAAGGAGGCCTAGCGGTTCAGTACTTC
TRBJ2-7 TRBV10-3 many . CASESYEQYF TGTGCCAGCGAGTCCTACGAGCAGTACTTC
TRBJ2-5 TRBV11-2 . . CASSNGREETQYF TGTGCCAGTAGCAACGGACGAGAGGAGACCCAGTACTTC
TRBJ2-1 TRBV29-1 . . CSALGSRGEPRSYNEQFF TGCAGCGCTTTGGGTTCTAGAGGGGAGCCCCGCTCCTACAATGAGCAGTTCTTC
TRBJ2-5 TRBV28 . TRBD2 CASSPRASGSETQYF TGTGCCAGCAGTCCCCGGGCTAGCGGGAGTGAGACCCAGTACTTC
TRBJ1-2 TRBV28 many TRBD1 CASSVMGQGPSGGYTF TGTGCCAGCAGTGTAATGGGACAGGGGCCTTCTGGGGGCTACACCTTC
TRBJ1-6 TRBV29-1 . . CSATSGNSPLHF TGCAGCGCCACCTCAGGGAATTCACCCCTCCACTTT
TRBJ1-2 TRBV10-3 many . CAISEIPRGRLGYGYTF TGTGCCATCAGTGAGATACCCCGGGGTCGGTTAGGCTATGGCTACACCTTC
TRBJ1-2 TRBV7-2 . . CASSHVSSGYTF TGTGCCAGCAGCCATGTCTCTTCTGGCTACACCTTC
TRBJ2-3 TRBV5-1 many . CASSLGPGTDTQYF TGCGCCAGCAGCTTAGGGCCTGGCACAGATACGCAGTATTTT
TRBJ1-1 TRBV7-9 few TRBD1 CASSLGVRDRGLNTEAFF TGTGCCAGCAGCTTAGGGGTCCGGGACAGGGGCTTGAACACTGAAGCTTTCTTT
TRBJ1-4 TRBV19 . TRBD1 CASSMLGTGVEKLFF TGTGCCAGTAGTATGCTGGGGACAGGGGTCGAAAAACTGTTTTTT
TRBJ1-2 TRBV4-3 . . CASSQDLGPLTNYGYTF TGCGCCAGCAGCCAAGATCTTGGCCCGCTAACTAACTATGGCTACACCTTC
TRBJ2-7 TRBV11-2 many . CASSKERTATYEQYF TGTGCCAGCAGCAAAGAGAGAACAGCGACCTACGAGCAGTACTTC
TRBJ2-4 TRBV7-8 few TRBD2 CASSLGPSGVAKNIQYF TGTGCCAGCAGCTTAGGGCCTAGCGGGGTAGCCAAAAACATTCAGTACTTC
TRBJ2-1 TRBV20-1 many TRBD2 CSARDGAGATNEQFF TGCAGTGCTAGAGATGGAGCGGGGGCTACCAATGAGCAGTTCTTC
TRBJ2-1 TRBV20-1 . . CSARRGQSVGNEQFF TGCAGTGCTAGAAGAGGACAGAGCGTGGGGAATGAGCAGTTCTTC
TRBJ1-6 TRBV6-6 few . CASSYGLDNSPLHF TGTGCCAGCAGTTACGGTCTGGACAATTCACCCCTCCACTTT
TRBJ2-3 TRBV29-1 . TRBD1 CSVTGGVSDTQYF TGCAGCGTTACAGGGGGCGTTTCAGATACGCAGTATTTT
TRBJ2-1 TRBV5-4 . . CASSWTASDEQFF TGTGCCAGCAGCTGGACAGCGTCGGATGAGCAGTTCTTC
TRBJ2-7 TRBV7-2 many TRBD2 CASSLKREIVEQYF TGTGCCAGCAGCTTAAAGCGGGAGATCGTCGAGCAGTACTTC
TRBJ1-1 TRBV25-1 . . CASIREAMAEAFF TGTGCCAGCATTAGAGAGGCCATGGCTGAAGCTTTCTTT
TRBJ2-7 TRBV7-2 many . CASSLGQGQPYEQYF TGTGCCAGCAGCTTAGGCCAAGGTCAGCCTTACGAGCAGTACTTC
TRBJ1-1 TRBV5-6 few . CASSLYIGGTGGTEAFF TGTGCCAGCAGCTTGTATATCGGCGGGACGGGGGGGACTGAAGCTTTCTTT
TRBJ1-6 TRBV28 many . CASSLEAGNSPLHF TGTGCCAGCAGTTTAGAGGCAGGAAATTCACCCCTCCACTTT
TRBJ2-2 TRBV10-2 . TRBD2 CASSDLTSGDHTGELFF TGCGCCAGCAGTGACTTGACTAGCGGGGACCACACCGGGGAGCTGTTTTTT